These T cell receptor beta chains were read from a single sample in a study of blood T cell repertoires in COVID-19. Measured with immunoSEQ multiplex PCR; TCRdb has only the in-frame clones, and not every one. Of tens of thousands of clones in the sample, around 87% were seen once. The sample consisted of peripheral blood. These receptor sequences come from a man between 60 and 75 years old with active COVID-19. The conserved cysteine and the conserved F or W are not part of the CDR3 here. Clone size is not always given. Where it is, it says once, few, many or a class for expanded clones.

v_gene: TRBV15; abundance: NA; j_gene: TRBJ1-5; CDR3aa: ATRGARQPQH
v_gene: TRBV7-3; abundance: NA; j_gene: TRBJ2-1; CDR3aa: ASSPRLALTYNEQF
v_gene: TRBV6-1; abundance: NA; j_gene: TRBJ2-1; CDR3aa: ASREVAGGRPF
v_gene: TRBV4-1; abundance: NA; j_gene: TRBJ1-2; CDR3aa: ASSNQGGYGYT
v_gene: TRBV5-6; abundance: NA; j_gene: TRBJ1-5; CDR3aa: ASSLAGGINQPQH
v_gene: TRBV9; abundance: NA; j_gene: TRBJ2-4; CDR3aa: ASSVGGGLAKNIQY
v_gene: TRBV6-5; abundance: NA; j_gene: TRBJ2-5; CDR3aa: ASRGGGAQETQY
v_gene: TRBV9; abundance: NA; j_gene: TRBJ1-1; CDR3aa: ASSGHEGFTEAF
v_gene: TRBV6-5; abundance: NA; j_gene: TRBJ1-2; CDR3aa: ASSSAWGLDGYT
v_gene: TRBV19; abundance: medium-sized; j_gene: TRBJ1-5; CDR3aa: ASSIESRSVQPQH
v_gene: TRBV27; abundance: NA; j_gene: TRBJ2-6; CDR3aa: ASSRRTRSSGANVLT
v_gene: TRBV3-1/TRBV3-2; abundance: NA; j_gene: TRBJ2-5; CDR3aa: ASSRGRSSGGRETQY
v_gene: TRBV9; abundance: once; j_gene: TRBJ1-3; CDR3aa: ASSVGRGLGNTIY
v_gene: TRBV19; abundance: NA; j_gene: TRBJ2-6; CDR3aa: ASSMIHSGANVLT
v_gene: TRBV3-1/TRBV3-2; abundance: NA; j_gene: TRBJ2-1; CDR3aa: ASLSIYNEQF
v_gene: TRBV5-1; abundance: NA; j_gene: TRBJ2-3; CDR3aa: ASSLWGLTDTQY